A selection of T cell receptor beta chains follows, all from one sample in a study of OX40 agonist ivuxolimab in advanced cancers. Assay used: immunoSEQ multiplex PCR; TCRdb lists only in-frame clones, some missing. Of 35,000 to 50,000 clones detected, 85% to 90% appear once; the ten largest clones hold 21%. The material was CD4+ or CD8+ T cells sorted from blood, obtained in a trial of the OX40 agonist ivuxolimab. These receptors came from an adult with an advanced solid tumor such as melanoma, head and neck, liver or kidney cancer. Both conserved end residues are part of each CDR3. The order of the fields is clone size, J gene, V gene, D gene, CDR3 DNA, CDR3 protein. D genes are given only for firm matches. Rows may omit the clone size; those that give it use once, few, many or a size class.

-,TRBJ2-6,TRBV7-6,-,TGTGCCAGCAGCTTAGGTGCAGGCTCTGGGGCCAACGTCCTGACTTTC,CASSLGAGSGANVLTF
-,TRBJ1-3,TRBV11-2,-,TGTGCCAGCAGCTTAGCAGGGTTTGGAAACACCATATATTTT,CASSLAGFGNTIYF
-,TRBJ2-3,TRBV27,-,TGTGCCAGCACTTTGACGGGACTTCACACAGATACGCAGTATTTT,CASTLTGLHTDTQYF
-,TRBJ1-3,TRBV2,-,TGTGCCACCAAACTGGAGATTCCTGGAAACACCATATATTTT,CATKLEIPGNTIYF
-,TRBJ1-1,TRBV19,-,TGTGCCATTAAACAGGGTACTGAAGCTTTCTTT,CAIKQGTEAFF
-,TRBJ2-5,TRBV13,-,TGTGCCAGCAGCACTCGGACAGACCAAGAGACCCAGTACTTC,CASSTRTDQETQYF
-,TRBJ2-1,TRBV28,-,TGTGCCAGCAGTTTTACCCAGCTCATCAATGAGCAGTTCTTC,CASSFTQLINEQFF
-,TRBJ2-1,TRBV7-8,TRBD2,TGTGCCAGCAGCATTAGCGGGGGGGCCCTCGATGAGCAGTTCTTC,CASSISGGALDEQFF
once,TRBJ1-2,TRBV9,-,TGTGCCAGCAGCGGGAGGGGGTTTAGTAATGGCTACACCTTC,CASSGRGFSNGYTF
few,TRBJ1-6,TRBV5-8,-,TGTGCCAGCAGCCAGGATCTACAGTTAGATAATTCACCCCTCCACTTT,CASSQDLQLDNSPLHF
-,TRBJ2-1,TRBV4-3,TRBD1,TGCGCCAGCAGCCCGGGACAGGCTGGGGGTGAGCAGTTCTTC,CASSPGQAGGEQFF
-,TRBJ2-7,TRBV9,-,TGTGCCAGCAGCGTAGGCCGGGATGGGGGATACGAGCAGTACTTC,CASSVGRDGGYEQYF
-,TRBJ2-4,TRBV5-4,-,TGTGCCAGCAGCTTGGCCGACGTTCAATCGGCCAAAAACATTCAGTACTTC,CASSLADVQSAKNIQYF
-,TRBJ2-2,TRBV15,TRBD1,TGTGCCACCAGCCCCATGAGGGACAGGGCCACCGGGGAGCTGTTTTTT,CATSPMRDRATGELFF
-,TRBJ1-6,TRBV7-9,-,TGTGCCAGCGACGACGCAGATCGGAGTAATTCACCCCTCCACTTT,CASDDADRSNSPLHF
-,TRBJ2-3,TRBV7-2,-,TGTGCCAGCAGCTTCCTAGCTGCTACAGATACGCAGTATTTT,CASSFLAATDTQYF
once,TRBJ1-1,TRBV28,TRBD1,TGTGCCAGCAGTTCGGACAGGAGGAACACTGAAGCTTTCTTT,CASSSDRRNTEAFF
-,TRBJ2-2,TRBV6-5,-,TGTGCCAGCGGACTGGACACCGGGGAGCTGTTTTTT,CASGLDTGELFF
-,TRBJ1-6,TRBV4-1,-,TGCGCCAGCAGCCACAACCCGAGCTCCTATAATTCACCCCTCCACTTT,CASSHNPSSYNSPLHF
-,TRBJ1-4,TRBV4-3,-,TGCGCCAGCAGCCAAGATACGGTTGGGAATGAAAAACTGTTTTTT,CASSQDTVGNEKLFF
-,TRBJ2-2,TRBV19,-,TGTGCCAGTAGTATAGACAGGGAGACCGGGGAGCTGTTTTTT,CASSIDRETGELFF
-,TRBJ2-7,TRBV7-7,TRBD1,TGTGCCAGCAGCTTCCGGGACAGGGGATACGAGCAGTACTTC,CASSFRDRGYEQYF
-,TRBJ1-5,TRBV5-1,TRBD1,TGCGCCAGCAGCCAGGGACAGGGTGACAATCAGCCCCAGCATTTT,CASSQGQGDNQPQHF
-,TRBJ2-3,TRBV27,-,TGTGCCAGCAGTCAAAGGCCGGAGGGAGATACGCAGTATTTT,CASSQRPEGDTQYF
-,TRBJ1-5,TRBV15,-,TGTGCCACCGGAGGGGAAGTGAATCAGCCCCAGCATTTT,CATGGEVNQPQHF
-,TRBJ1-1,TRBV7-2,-,TGTGCCAGCAGCCAAGGTTGGAACACTGAAGCTTTCTTT,CASSQGWNTEAFF
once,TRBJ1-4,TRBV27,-,TGTGCCAGCAGTTTCAGGGGCCGGGCAACTAATGAAAAACTGTTTTTT,CASSFRGRATNEKLFF
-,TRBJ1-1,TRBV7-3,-,TGTGCCAGCAGCCCTTTTCCCACAGGGTCGGGAATGAACACTGAAGCTTTCTTT,CASSPFPTGSGMNTEAFF
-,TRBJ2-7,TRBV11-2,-,TGTGCCAGCAGCTTAGGATTTGAGCAGTACTTC,CASSLGFEQYF
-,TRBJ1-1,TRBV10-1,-,TGCGCCAGCAGTGAGTCGGTGGACCAGAACACTGAAGCTTTCTTT,CASSESVDQNTEAFF
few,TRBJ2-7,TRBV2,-,TGTGCCAGCAGTGAAAGCGGGTTCTACGAGCAGTACTTC,CASSESGFYEQYF
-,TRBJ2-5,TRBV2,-,TGTGCCAGCAGTGAAGTTCCAAGGGGGACTCGGGGAAAGACCCAGTACTTC,CASSEVPRGTRGKTQYF